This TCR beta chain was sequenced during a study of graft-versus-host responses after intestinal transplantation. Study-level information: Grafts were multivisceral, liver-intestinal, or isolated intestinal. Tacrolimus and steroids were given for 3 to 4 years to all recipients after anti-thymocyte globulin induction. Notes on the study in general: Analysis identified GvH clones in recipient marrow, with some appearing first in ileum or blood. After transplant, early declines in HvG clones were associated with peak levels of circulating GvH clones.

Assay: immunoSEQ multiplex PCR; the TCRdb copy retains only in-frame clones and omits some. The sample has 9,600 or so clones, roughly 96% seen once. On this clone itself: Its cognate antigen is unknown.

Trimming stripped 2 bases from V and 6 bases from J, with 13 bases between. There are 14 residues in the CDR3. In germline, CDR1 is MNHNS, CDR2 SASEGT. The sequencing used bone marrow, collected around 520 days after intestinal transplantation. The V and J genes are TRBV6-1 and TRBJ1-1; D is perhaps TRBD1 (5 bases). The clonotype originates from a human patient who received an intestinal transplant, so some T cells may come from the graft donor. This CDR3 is CASSEIPGRSEAFF. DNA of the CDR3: TGTGCCAGCAGTGAAATTCCAGGGAGGTCTGAAGCTTTCTTT.